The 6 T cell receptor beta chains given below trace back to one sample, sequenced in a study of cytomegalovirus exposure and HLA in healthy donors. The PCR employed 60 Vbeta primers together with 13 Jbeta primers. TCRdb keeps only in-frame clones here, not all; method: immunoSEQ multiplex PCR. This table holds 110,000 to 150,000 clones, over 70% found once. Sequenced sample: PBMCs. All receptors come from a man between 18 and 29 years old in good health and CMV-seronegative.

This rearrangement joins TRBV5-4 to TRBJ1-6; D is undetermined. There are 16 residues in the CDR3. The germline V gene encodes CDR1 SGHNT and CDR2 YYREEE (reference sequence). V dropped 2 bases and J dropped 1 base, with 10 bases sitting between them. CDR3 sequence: CASSLGSESYNSPLHF. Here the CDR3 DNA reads TGTGCCAGCAGCTTAGGCTCGGAGTCCTATAATTCACCCCTCCACTTT.

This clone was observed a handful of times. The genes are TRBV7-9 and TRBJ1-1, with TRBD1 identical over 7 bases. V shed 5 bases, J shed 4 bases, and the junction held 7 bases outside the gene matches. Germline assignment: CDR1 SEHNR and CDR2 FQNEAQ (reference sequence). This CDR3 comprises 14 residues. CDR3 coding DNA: TGTGCCAGCAGCCCACAGGGGAGGAGCACTGAAGCTTTCTTT. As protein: CASSPQGRSTEAFF.

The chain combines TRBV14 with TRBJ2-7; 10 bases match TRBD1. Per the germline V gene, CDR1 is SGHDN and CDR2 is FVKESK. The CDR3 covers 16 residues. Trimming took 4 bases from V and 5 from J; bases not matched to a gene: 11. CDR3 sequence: CASSLQPGQGSNEQYF. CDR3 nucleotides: TGTGCCAGCAGCCTTCAACCGGGACAGGGGAGCAACGAGCAGTACTTC.

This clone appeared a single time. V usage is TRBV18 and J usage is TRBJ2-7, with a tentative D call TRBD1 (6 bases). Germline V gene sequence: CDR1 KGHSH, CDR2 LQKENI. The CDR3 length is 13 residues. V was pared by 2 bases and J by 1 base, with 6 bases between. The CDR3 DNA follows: TGTGCCAGCTCACCAAGGGGGTCCTACGAGCAGTACTTC. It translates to CASSPRGSYEQYF.

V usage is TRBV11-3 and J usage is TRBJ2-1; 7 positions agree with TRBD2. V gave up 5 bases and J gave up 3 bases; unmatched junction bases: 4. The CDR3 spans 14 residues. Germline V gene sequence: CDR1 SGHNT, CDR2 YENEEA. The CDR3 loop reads CASSDSGFYNEQFF. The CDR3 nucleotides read TGTGCCAGCAGCGATAGCGGGTTCTACAATGAGCAGTTCTTC.

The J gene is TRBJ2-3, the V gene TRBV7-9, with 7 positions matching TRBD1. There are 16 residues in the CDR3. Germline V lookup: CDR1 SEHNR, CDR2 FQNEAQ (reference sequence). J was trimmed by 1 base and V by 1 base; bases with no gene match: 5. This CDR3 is CASSLVTGPRTDTQYF. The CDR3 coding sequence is TGTGCCAGCAGCTTAGTGACAGGGCCTCGCACAGATACGCAGTATTTT.